One and the same sample provided the 16 T cell receptor beta chains below, sequenced in a study of T cell responses to AZD1222 COVID-19 vaccine. The repertoire was sequenced with immunoSEQ multiplex PCR; TCRdb's copy has only in-frame clones and lacks some. The sample carries under 150,000 clones, 70% to 90% recorded once. This specimen was peripheral blood, taken on day 0 of AZD1222 vaccination. Receptors originate from an adult in good health.

The V and J genes are TRBV5-1 and TRBJ1-1; D unclear. V lost 1 base and J 1 base, leaving 8 bases between the germline ends. Germline CDR1 and CDR2: SGHRS and YFSETQ. The CDR3 has 14 amino acids. The CDR3: CASSLTSQNTEAFF. CDR3 nucleotide sequence: TGCGCCAGCAGCTTGACATCCCAGAACACTGAAGCTTTCTTT.

Here the CDR3 reads CASSAGGSGYQETQYF. CDR3 DNA sequence: TGCGCCAGCAGCGCCGGTGGGAGCGGGTACCAAGAGACCCAGTACTTC. This rearrangement joins TRBV5-1 to TRBJ2-5; TRBD2 might be the D (6 bases). The V and J ends lost 4 bases and 0 bases respectively, with 16 bases between them. Germline V gene sequence: CDR1 SGHRS, CDR2 YFSETQ. This CDR3 has 16 residues.

The chain employs TRBV9 and TRBJ2-1; 7 bases match TRBD1. V was pared by 4 bases and J by 6 bases, with 10 bases of the junction left unmatched. The CDR3 is 15 amino acids. Germline CDR1 SGDLS, CDR2 YYNGEE. The CDR3 coding sequence is TGTGCCAGCAGCACAACAGGGGCTAGGAGCAATGAGCAGTTCTTC. It yields the protein CASSTTGARSNEQFF. The whole variable domain, remainder taken from reference TRBV9 and TRBJ2-1, is DSGVTQTPKHLITATGQRVTLRCSPRSGDLSVYWYQQSLDQGLQFLIQYYNGEERAKGNILERFSAQQFPDLHSELNLSSLELGDSALYFCASSTTGARSNEQFFGPGTRLTVL.

J is TRBJ2-2 and V is TRBV10-3; 13 bases are shared with TRBD2. J lost 6 bases, V lost 4 bases, and 2 bases had no gene match. CDR1 is ENHRY, CDR2 SYGVKD, per germline. The CDR3 loop spans 15 amino acids. CDR3 loop: CAISGTSGSAGELFF. The CDR3 nucleotides read TGTGCCATCAGTGGGACTAGCGGGAGTGCCGGGGAGCTGTTTTTT.

As regards this clone: One end of the junction fails to match germline, which may point to a read error. The V gene is TRBV11-2, the J gene TRBJ2-2; TRBD2 agrees at 8 bases. Germline V gene sequence: CDR1 SGHAT, CDR2 FQNNGV. This CDR3 contains 16 residues. The CDR3 coding sequence is TGTGCCAGCAACTTACAAGCGGGAGTCACCACCGGGGAGCTGTTTTTT. Translating it yields CASNLQAGVTTGELFF.

The rearrangement links TRBV4-3 to TRBJ2-5; D might be TRBD2 (6 bases). Per germline, CDR1 LGHNA and CDR2 YSLEER. The CDR3 length is 17 residues. V was pared by 0 bases and J by 2 bases, with 16 bases between. This chain's CDR3 is CASSQEPASVKQETQYF. The CDR3 DNA follows: TGCGCCAGCAGCCAAGAGCCGGCTAGCGTCAAGCAAGAGACCCAGTACTTC.

This chain uses TRBV7-6 with TRBJ2-1; 7 bases match TRBD2. CDR1 SGHVS and CDR2 FNYEAQ come from the germline V gene. The V gene end was trimmed by 0 bases and the J gene end by 2 bases; junction bases not matched to a gene: 7. This CDR3 has 17 amino acids. CDR3 amino acids: CASSLAFRGGAYNEQFF. CDR3 DNA: TGTGCCAGCAGCTTAGCGTTCCGGGGAGGGGCCTACAATGAGCAGTTCTTC.

This clone was counted once. This rearrangement joins TRBV28 to TRBJ1-2; D not resolved. The CDR3 is made up of 12 amino acids. V was trimmed by 7 bases and J by 5 bases, leaving 11 bases between them. CDR1 and CDR2 (germline): MDHEN, SYDVKM. The CDR3 sequence: CASTAGRYGYTF. The DNA for the CDR3 is TGTGCCAGCACCGCCGGTCGTTATGGCTACACCTTC.

The chain carries TRBV7-9 and TRBJ1-5; 10 bases line up with TRBD1. J gave up 8 bases and V 5 bases, and 12 bases lay outside the gene matches. The length of the CDR3 is 16 residues. Germline assignment: CDR1 SEHNR and CDR2 FQNEAQ (reference sequence). The CDR3 sequence is CASSPGTGAMVEPQHF. In DNA form, the CDR3 reads TGTGCCAGCAGCCCAGGGACAGGGGCTATGGTAGAGCCCCAGCATTTT.

V usage is TRBV9 and J usage is TRBJ1-4; 7 positions agree with TRBD1. The J segment lost 10 bases and the V segment lost 3 bases, leaving 9 bases of the junction unmatched. CDR1 is SGDLS, CDR2 YYNGEE, per germline. This CDR3 spans 14 amino acids. This CDR3 is CASSERGQVGKLFF. In DNA, the CDR3 is TGTGCCAGCAGCGAGAGGGGGCAGGTGGGAAAACTGTTTTTT.

V is TRBV5-4 and J is TRBJ1-4, with D possibly TRBD1 on 5 matching bases. Germline CDR1 reads SGHNT; CDR2 reads YYREEE (reference sequence). Trimming pared 6 bases from V and 1 base from J, leaving 10 bases between. This CDR3 has 14 amino acids. For the CDR3, the DNA is TGTGCCAGCACCACGGGGGGAACTAATGAAAAACTGTTTTTT. Its translation: CASTTGGTNEKLFF.

This sequence joins TRBV7-8 and TRBJ2-3; 10 positions agree with TRBD1. The CDR3 totals 14 residues. Trimming took 5 bases from V and 4 from J; bases not matched to a gene: 3. Per the germline V gene, CDR1 is SGHVS and CDR2 is FQNEAQ. DNA for the CDR3: TGTGCCAGCAGCCCAGGGACAGGGGCAGATACGCAGTATTTT. As protein: CASSPGTGADTQYF.

The chain recombines TRBV27 with TRBJ1-1; 7 bases are shared with TRBD1. This CDR3 comprises 14 residues. Germline trimming cut 0 bases from V and 5 bases from J; bases unmatched to any gene: 3. Germline V gene sequence: CDR1 MNHEY, CDR2 SMNVEV (reference sequence). The CDR3 loop reads CASSLSGGRTEAFF. The DNA for the CDR3 is TGTGCCAGCAGTTTATCAGGGGGCAGGACTGAAGCTTTCTTT.

The sample holds a few counts of this clone. The chain uses TRBV7-3 and TRBJ2-1, with D possibly matching TRBD1 (6 bases). CDR1 and CDR2 (germline): SGHTA, FQGTGA. This CDR3 contains 15 residues. Trimming removed 2 bases from V and 8 bases from J, with 16 bases in between. The CDR3 coding sequence is TGTGCCAGCAGCTTATCAGGCGGCAGGGGAGATGAGCAGTTCTTC. The encoded protein is CASSLSGGRGDEQFF. Filled out from reference TRBV7-3 and TRBJ2-1, the complete variable domain reads GAGVSQTPSNKVTEKGKYVELRCDPISGHTALYWYRQSLGQGPEFLIYFQGTGAADDSGLPNDRFFAVRPEGSVSTLKIQRTERGDSAVYLCASSLSGGRGDEQFFGPGTRLTVL.

This chain joins TRBV29-1 and TRBJ2-7, with D possibly called TRBD1 or TRBD2 (6 bases each). CDR1 is SQVTM, CDR2 ANQGSEA, per germline. This CDR3 comprises 11 residues. Trimming removed 5 bases from V and 7 bases from J, with 12 bases in between. CDR3 in DNA: TGCAGCGTTCCTGGAGGGGGTGAGCAGTACTTC. It codes for CSVPGGGEQYF.

This chain links TRBV2 with TRBJ1-1, with D unclear. Germline V gene lookup returns CDR1 SNHLY and CDR2 FYNNEI. This CDR3 is 11 amino acids long. The CDR3 bases are TGTGCTTCGCACACGAACACTGAAGCTTTCTTT. Its protein is CASHTNTEAFF. The full variable domain, with the rest looked up from reference TRBV2 and TRBJ1-1, is EPEVTQTPSHQVTQMGQEVILRCVPISNHLYFYWYRQILGQKVEFLVSFYNNEISEKSEIFDDQFSVERPDGSNFTLKIRSTKLEDSAMYFCASHTNTEAFFGQGTRLTVV.